One and the same sample provided the 19 T cell receptor beta chains below, sequenced in a study of neurological immune-mediated disorders. TCRdb ran MiXCR on the 5' RACE reads and lists one entry per CDR3 protein. Altogether tens of thousands of distinct CDR3 sequences are present, 4.3% being singletons, with the ten largest covering approximately 5.8%. Time point: longitudinal time-point 3. Sequencing was performed on PBMCs. These receptors were taken from a woman aged 55-69 years with multiple sclerosis.

This clonotype was counted ten times or more. The rearrangement links TRBV5-6 to TRBJ2-5; unclear D gene. This CDR3 is built from 11 residues. The ends were cut back, 4 bases at V and 13 bases at J, with 14 bases in the middle. Germline CDR1 and CDR2: SGHDT and YYEEEE. The CDR3 loop is CASSILGVPYF. As DNA, the CDR3 is TGTGCCAGCAGCATTCTAGGTGTGCCGTACTTC.

This clonotype was picked up many times. The chain is built from TRBV2 and TRBJ2-5, with D possibly being TRBD2 (6 bases). V lost 8 bases and J 1 base, leaving 11 bases between the germline ends. This CDR3 is built from 13 residues. Germline V gene lookup returns CDR1 SNHLY and CDR2 FYNNEI. CDR3 DNA sequence: TGTGCCAGCGGAGGGCCACTCCAAGAGACCCAGTACTTC. This codes for CASGGPLQETQYF. Looking up the rest from reference TRBV2 and TRBJ2-5 gives the full variable domain: EPEVTQTPSHQVTQMGQEVILRCVPISNHLYFYWYRQILGQKVEFLVSFYNNEISEKSEIFDDQFSVERPDGSNFTLKIRSTKLEDSAMYFCASGGPLQETQYFGPGTRLLVL.

This clonotype was counted at least ten times. V and J are TRBV7-9 and TRBJ2-2; D call uncertain. This CDR3 is 14 amino acids long. In germline, CDR1 is SEHNR, CDR2 FQNEAQ (reference sequence). Trimming shortened V by 4 bases and J by 1 base, and 7 bases separated the two germline ends. The CDR3 DNA follows: TGTGCCAGCAGCTCCCACTGGAACACCGGGGAGCTGTTTTTT. Translating it yields CASSSHWNTGELFF.

The table lists this clonotype with many counts. This sequence joins TRBV28 and TRBJ1-2; 7 bases map to TRBD1. This CDR3 has 14 amino acids. The V segment lost 4 bases and the J segment 1 base; nucleotides outside the gene matches: 3. Germline V gene data show CDR1 as MDHEN and CDR2 as SYDVKM. The DNA of the CDR3 is TGTGCCAGCAGTTCAGGGGGGGATAACTATGGCTACACCTTC. Protein product: CASSSGGDNYGYTF.

At least ten counts were recorded for this clonotype. The rearrangement joins TRBV4-2 to TRBJ2-7; TRBD1 aligns across 7 bases. CDR3 length: 14 residues. CDR1 and CDR2 (germline): LGHNA, YNFKEQ. The V segment lost 4 bases and the J segment 3 bases; nucleotides outside the gene matches: 6. The CDR3 sequence is CASSPDRAFYEQYF. DNA for the CDR3: TGTGCCAGCAGCCCTGACAGGGCCTTCTACGAGCAGTACTTC.

This clonotype was recorded many times. This rearrangement joins TRBV10-3 to TRBJ2-1; 8 bases are shared with TRBD2. Losses at the gene ends were 2 bases for V and 0 bases for J; bases not matched to a gene: 0. This CDR3 is built from 15 residues. Looked up from germline, CDR1 is ENHRY and CDR2 is SYGVKD. In DNA, the CDR3 is TGTGCCATCAGTGAGGGGACTAGCTCCTACAATGAGCAGTTCTTC. Translating it yields CAISEGTSSYNEQFF.

This clonotype was seen repeatedly, ten times or more. The V call is TRBV7-9, the J call TRBJ1-6; 7 positions match TRBD1. Losses at the gene ends were 7 bases for V and 6 bases for J; bases not matched to a gene: 6. This CDR3 spans 14 amino acids. The germline V gene has CDR1 SEHNR and CDR2 FQNEAQ (reference sequence). The CDR3 DNA follows: TGTGCCAGCACCCTGGGACAGCCTAATTCACCCCTCCACTTT. Its translation is CASTLGQPNSPLHF.

This clonotype was recorded at least ten times. This chain links TRBV5-1 with TRBJ2-7, with D possibly TRBD1 on 5 matching bases. The CDR3 sequence is 13 residues long. Germline V gene sequence: CDR1 SGHRS, CDR2 YFSETQ. Trimming cost V 4 bases and J 2 bases, with 10 bases left between them. The CDR3 DNA reads as TGCGCCAGCAGCAGGCAGGGAACCTACGAGCAGTACTTC. Its translation: CASSRQGTYEQYF.

This clonotype occurred many times. This sequence joins TRBV4-1 and TRBJ2-5; possibly TRBD2 for D (6 bases). This CDR3 has 16 amino acids. V was shortened by 0 bases and J by 4 bases, with 15 bases between the two germline ends. The germline V gene has CDR1 MGHRA and CDR2 YSYEKL. The CDR3: CASSQDVLRRGETQYF. The CDR3 DNA reads as TGCGCCAGCAGCCAAGATGTTCTACGGCGGGGAGAGACCCAGTACTTC.

This clonotype appeared many times. The chain combines TRBV20-1 with TRBJ1-4; 10 nucleotides align to TRBD1. The V and J ends lost 7 bases and 7 bases, in that order; junction bases with no gene match: 3. The CDR3 runs to 12 residues. Germline lookup yields CDR1 DFQATT and CDR2 SNEGSKA (reference sequence). The CDR3 DNA follows: TGCAGTGTCTGGGACAGGGGTGAAAAACTGTTTTTT. As protein: CSVWDRGEKLFF.

This clonotype was counted many times. The chain is built from TRBV5-1 and TRBJ2-7; 11 nucleotides align to TRBD1. V gave up 0 bases and J gave up 3 bases; unmatched junction bases: 5. The CDR3 is made up of 16 amino acids. Per germline, CDR1 SGHRS and CDR2 YFSETQ. The CDR3 protein is CASSLASGTGGYEQYF. CDR3 in DNA: TGCGCCAGCAGCTTGGCAAGCGGGACAGGGGGCTACGAGCAGTACTTC.

This clonotype was recorded at least ten times. In DNA, the CDR3 is TGTGCCAGCAGCCCAGGTCTGGGACAGACCTATGGCTACACCTTC. The encoded protein is CASSPGLGQTYGYTF. This chain uses TRBV6-6 with TRBJ1-2, with 7 bases matching TRBD1. CDR1 and CDR2 (germline): MNHNY, SVGAGI (reference sequence). This CDR3 spans 15 amino acids. With V trimmed by 6 bases and J by 4 bases, 11 bases remained unmatched.

This clonotype was detected many times. The rearrangement uses TRBV7-9 and TRBJ1-5, with D unclear. Per germline, CDR1 SEHNR and CDR2 FQNEAQ (reference sequence). V was cut by 5 bases and J by 0 bases, with 11 bases left in between. The CDR3 length is 15 residues. CDR3 coding DNA: TGTGCCAGCAGCCCGGCCGACAATAGCAATCAGCCCCAGCATTTT. This gives the protein CASSPADNSNQPQHF.

This clonotype has ten or more counts. The chain links TRBV5-1 to TRBJ1-3; 7 nucleotides align to TRBD1. Germline values: CDR1 SGHRS, CDR2 YFSETQ. The CDR3 is made up of 14 amino acids. J gave up 2 bases and V 3 bases, and 2 bases lay outside the gene matches. The DNA for the CDR3 is TGCGCCAGCAGCTATGGGACAGCTGGAAACACCATATATTTT. Translated, it gives CASSYGTAGNTIYF.

This clonotype was counted many times. The chain uses TRBV5-6 and TRBJ1-5; D uncertain. V was clipped by 0 bases and J by 4 bases, with 11 bases between them. This CDR3 has 15 amino acids. Germline CDR1 reads SGHDT; CDR2 reads YYEEEE. CDR3 nucleotides: TGTGCCAGCAGCTTGGAGGGCAGGTTAAATCAGCCCCAGCATTTT. This sequence encodes CASSLEGRLNQPQHF. Filled out from reference TRBV5-6 and TRBJ1-5, the complete variable domain reads DAGVTQSPTHLIKTRGQQVTLRCSPKSGHDTVSWYQQALGQGPQFIFQYYEEEERQRGNFPDRFSGHQFPNYSSELNVNALLLGDSALYLCASSLEGRLNQPQHFGDGTRLSIL.

This clonotype was counted at least ten times. This sequence joins TRBV10-3 and TRBJ2-5; 9 positions match TRBD2. The CDR3 is made up of 14 amino acids. Germline assignment: CDR1 ENHRY and CDR2 SYGVKD. The V gene end was trimmed by 8 bases and the J gene end by 4 bases; junction bases not matched to a gene: 8. The CDR3 DNA sequence: TGTGCCATCGGAGAGGGACTAGCCACAGAGACCCAGTACTTC. It codes for CAIGEGLATETQYF.

This clonotype appeared many times. V usage is TRBV15 and J usage is TRBJ1-2, with no clear D. CDR3 length: 14 amino acids. Looked up from germline, CDR1 is LNHNV and CDR2 is YYDKDF (reference sequence). V was clipped by 5 bases and J by 0 bases, with 10 bases between them. This CDR3 reads CATSYGPSNYGYTF. The DNA for the CDR3 is TGTGCCACCAGCTACGGACCCTCTAACTATGGCTACACCTTC. Full variable domain (rest looked up from reference TRBV15 and TRBJ1-2): DAMVIQNPRYQVTQFGKPVTLSCSQTLNHNVMYWYQQKSSQAPKLLFHYYDKDFNNEADTPDNFQSRRPNTSFCFLDIRSPGLGDTAMYLCATSYGPSNYGYTFGSGTRLTVV.

This clonotype was detected many times. V and J are TRBV5-1 and TRBJ1-2; D gene unclear. The CDR3 has 14 amino acids. Germline V gives CDR1 SGHRS, CDR2 YFSETQ. V shed 4 bases and J shed 6 bases, with 16 bases lying between them. DNA for the CDR3: TGCGCCAGCAGCCCCGGAGAGCCTTTAGATGGCTACACCTTC. It specifies CASSPGEPLDGYTF.

This clonotype was counted ten times or more. The CDR3 reads CASSLVGGNSNQPQHF. The DNA of the CDR3 is TGTGCCAGCAGTTTAGTAGGCGGAAATAGCAATCAGCCCCAGCATTTT. This sequence joins TRBV12-3 or TRBV12-4 and TRBJ1-5; D gene uncertain. CDR3 length: 16 amino acids. Between the trimmed V and J ends, which lost 1 base and 0 bases, there was a span of 10 bases.